A selection of T cell receptor beta chains follows, all from one sample in a study of blood T cell repertoires in COVID-19. Repertoires were generated with immunoSEQ multiplex PCR, while TCRdb's copy carries only in-frame clones and drops some. The sample has 150,000 or so clones; 80% to 90% are singletons. The sequenced sample consisted of peripheral blood. The receptors here all came from a woman between 40 and 55 years old with acute or convalescent COVID-19. CDR3s include the opening cysteine and the closing phenylalanine or tryptophan. D genes are given only for firm matches. Size values are once, few and many counts, or a class for expanded clones, and some rows have none.

V gene	clone size	D gene	J gene	CDR3 protein	CDR3 DNA
TRBV4-2	-	TRBD2	TRBJ2-3	CASSFRTGTTSDTQYF	TGTGCCAGCAGCTTTCGTACCGGGACTACGTCAGATACGCAGTATTTT
TRBV7-6	-	TRBD1	TRBJ1-6	CASSLYRTGEYNSPLHF	TGTGCCAGCAGCTTATACCGGACAGGGGAATATAATTCACCCCTCCACTTT
TRBV24-1	-	-	TRBJ2-3	CATSDSVLRTQYF	TGTGCCACCAGTGACTCGGTACTGCGTACGCAGTATTTT
TRBV10-2	-	TRBD1	TRBJ2-7	CASSGTGNEQYF	TGCGCCAGCAGTGGGACAGGGAACGAGCAGTACTTC
TRBV3-1/TRBV3-2	-	-	TRBJ2-1	CASSQTLAGEQFF	TGTGCCAGCAGCCAAACACTAGCTGGTGAGCAGTTCTTC
TRBV7-3	-	-	TRBJ2-2	CASSLRETGAGELFF	TGTGCCAGCAGCTTACGAGAGACCGGGGCCGGGGAGCTGTTTTTT
TRBV24-1	-	TRBD1	TRBJ2-3	CATSATGTASTDTQYF	TGTGCCACCAGTGCCACCGGGACAGCTAGCACAGATACGCAGTATTTT
TRBV21-1	-	-	TRBJ1-3	CASSQLNKNPQLGTRGNTIYF	TGTGCCAGCAGCCAATTAAATAAGAATCCCCAATTAGGGACTCGCGGAAACACCATATATTTT
TRBV19	-	-	TRBJ2-6	CASSIQSLSSGANVLTF	TGTGCCAGTAGTATTCAGTCTCTTTCCTCTGGGGCCAACGTCCTGACTTTC
TRBV1	-	-	TRBJ1-2	CTSSQGRAGRHKDYGYTF	TGCACCAGCAGCCAAGGTAGAGCGGGACGCCATAAAGACTATGGCTACACCTTC
TRBV5-5	-	TRBD2	TRBJ2-1	CASSLGLAGGFSYNEQFF	TGTGCCAGCAGCTTGGGCCTAGCGGGGGGCTTCTCCTACAATGAGCAGTTCTTC
TRBV3-1/TRBV3-2	once	-	TRBJ2-2	CASRRANTGELFF	TGTGCCAGCAGGCGTGCTAACACCGGGGAGCTGTTTTTT
TRBV10-3	-	-	TRBJ2-3	CAMGGPLSTDTQYF	TGTGCCATGGGGGGACCTCTTAGCACAGATACGCAGTATTTT
TRBV28	-	-	TRBJ2-7	CASSFSFSEAYEQYF	TGTGCCAGCAGTTTTTCGTTTAGCGAGGCCTACGAGCAGTACTTC
TRBV5-5	-	-	TRBJ2-3	CASSPFSGTNTDTQYF	TGTGCCAGCAGCCCGTTTTCGGGAACAAACACAGATACGCAGTATTTT
TRBV24-1	-	-	TRBJ1-1	CATSDSTRVEAFF	TGTGCCACCAGTGACTCAACACGTGTCGAAGCTTTCTTT
TRBV19	-	-	TRBJ1-1	CASQGGAKRAFF	TGTGCCAGTCAGGGAGGGGCAAAACGAGCTTTCTTT
TRBV5-6	-	-	TRBJ1-5	CASSLGVGELNQPQHF	TGTGCCAGCAGCTTGGGAGTTGGGGAGTTGAATCAGCCCCAGCATTTT
TRBV20-1	-	-	TRBJ1-1	CSAQPNTEAFF	TGCAGTGCACAGCCGAACACTGAAGCTTTCTTT
TRBV5-6	-	TRBD1	TRBJ1-5	CASSPGTGYQPQHF	TGTGCCAGCAGCCCCGGGACAGGGTACCAGCCCCAGCATTTT
TRBV12-3/TRBV12-4	-	-	TRBJ2-2	CASSFSGPGELFF	TGTGCCAGCAGTTTTTCAGGGCCCGGGGAGCTGTTTTTT
TRBV5-6	-	TRBD2	TRBJ2-7	CASTSARLAGDEQYF	TGTGCCAGCACCAGCGCGAGACTAGCGGGAGACGAGCAGTACTTC
TRBV10-3	-	TRBD1	TRBJ2-2	CAISESNKAQGRSTGELFF	TGTGCCATCAGTGAGTCGAATAAGGCACAGGGGCGTTCCACCGGGGAGCTGTTTTTT
TRBV30	-	TRBD1	TRBJ1-4	CAWSRQGAEKLFF	TGTGCCTGGAGCCGACAGGGGGCGGAAAAACTGTTTTTT
TRBV19	few	TRBD1	TRBJ1-2	CASSIGQGYGYTF	TGTGCCAGTAGTATTGGACAGGGATATGGCTACACCTTC
TRBV15	once	TRBD2	TRBJ2-3	CATSSYLSGRAEDTQYF	TGTGCCACCAGCAGTTATCTTAGCGGGAGGGCCGAAGATACGCAGTATTTT
TRBV7-3	-	-	TRBJ2-3	CASSLGSSDTQYF	TGTGCCAGCAGCTTAGGTAGTTCAGATACGCAGTATTTT
TRBV5-1	once	-	TRBJ2-2	CASSLGDTGELFF	TGCGCCAGCAGCTTGGGCGACACCGGGGAGCTGTTTTTT
TRBV9	-	TRBD2	TRBJ2-1	CASSVVAGEYNEQFF	TGTGCCAGCAGCGTAGTGGCGGGAGAATACAATGAGCAGTTCTTC
TRBV29-1	few	-	TRBJ1-1	CSVEPHGLRDTEAFF	TGCAGCGTTGAACCCCACGGGCTCAGGGACACTGAAGCTTTCTTT
TRBV19	-	-	TRBJ2-7	CASSMAATYEQYF	TGTGCCAGTAGTATGGCAGCGACCTACGAGCAGTACTTC
TRBV9	few	-	TRBJ1-2	CASLAHAVPEAYGYTF	TGTGCCAGCCTCGCCCATGCAGTCCCCGAGGCCTATGGCTACACCTTC
TRBV30	-	TRBD1	TRBJ1-6	CAWSAPTGGGSPLHF	TGTGCCTGGAGTGCCCCGACAGGGGGCGGTTCACCCCTCCACTTT
TRBV5-1	few	-	TRBJ1-6	CASRLGDLNSPLHF	TGCGCCAGCAGGTTAGGGGATCTCAATTCACCCCTCCACTTT
TRBV5-1	-	-	TRBJ2-5	CASSSSGTLKETQYF	TGCGCCAGCAGCTCGTCCGGGACTCTCAAAGAGACCCAGTACTTC
TRBV5-1	-	-	TRBJ2-7	CASSLGPFSSTYEQYF	TGCGCCAGCAGCTTGGGCCCTTTTAGTTCAACCTACGAGCAGTACTTC
TRBV12-2	-	-	TRBJ2-6	CASRFLGADSGANVLTF	TGTGCAAGTCGCTTTTTGGGAGCCGATTCTGGGGCCAACGTCCTGACTTTC
TRBV7-6	-	-	TRBJ2-5	CASSGKASYETQYF	TGTGCCAGCAGCGGTAAAGCGTCATACGAGACCCAGTACTTC
TRBV7-3	once	TRBD2	TRBJ2-3	CASSSGTSGGRTDTQYF	TGTGCCAGCAGCTCCGGGACTAGCGGGGGTAGGACAGATACGCAGTATTTT
TRBV5-1	-	-	TRBJ2-7	CASSLAGQSYEQYF	TGCGCCAGCAGCTTGGCGGGACAATCCTACGAGCAGTACTTC
TRBV9	-	-	TRBJ2-6	CASSVDSGSGISGANVLTF	TGTGCCAGCAGCGTAGATTCCGGTAGCGGAATATCTGGGGCCAACGTCCTGACTTTC
TRBV5-1	-	-	TRBJ1-3	CASSLDGTTTGNTIYF	TGCGCCAGCAGCTTGGATGGGACAACCACAGGAAACACCATATATTTT
TRBV14	-	-	TRBJ1-2	CASSALIAGTGYTF	TGTGCCAGCAGCGCTCTAATCGCGGGGACTGGCTACACCTTC
TRBV18	-	TRBD1	TRBJ2-7	CASSGQRQGALEQYF	TGTGCCAGCTCCGGACAGAGGCAGGGGGCTCTCGAGCAGTACTTC
TRBV18	-	-	TRBJ2-2	CASSTNVRVRGTGELFF	TGTGCCAGCTCAACTAACGTCAGGGTTCGCGGCACCGGGGAGCTGTTTTTT
TRBV30	-	-	TRBJ1-4	CAWMSGGSEKLFF	TGTGCCTGGATGTCGGGGGGCTCAGAGAAACTGTTTTTT
TRBV29-1	few	-	TRBJ1-1	CSVETGEAFF	TGCAGCGTAGAGACAGGTGAAGCTTTCTTT
TRBV18	-	-	TRBJ2-7	CASSPSYPNAYEQYF	TGTGCCAGCTCACCTAGTTATCCCAATGCCTACGAGCAGTACTTC